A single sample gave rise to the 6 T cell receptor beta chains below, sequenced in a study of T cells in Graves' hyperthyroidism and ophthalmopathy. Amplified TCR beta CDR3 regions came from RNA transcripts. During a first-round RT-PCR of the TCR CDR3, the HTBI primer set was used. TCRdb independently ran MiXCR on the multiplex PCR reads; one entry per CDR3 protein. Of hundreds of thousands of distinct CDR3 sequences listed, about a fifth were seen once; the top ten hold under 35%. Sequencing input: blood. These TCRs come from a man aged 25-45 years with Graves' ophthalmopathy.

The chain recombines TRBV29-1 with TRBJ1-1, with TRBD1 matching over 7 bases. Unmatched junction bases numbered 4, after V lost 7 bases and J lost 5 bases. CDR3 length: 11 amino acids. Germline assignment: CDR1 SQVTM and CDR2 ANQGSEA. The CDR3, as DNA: TGCAGCGCTACCAGGGGGACTGAAGCTTTCTTT. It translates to CSATRGTEAFF.

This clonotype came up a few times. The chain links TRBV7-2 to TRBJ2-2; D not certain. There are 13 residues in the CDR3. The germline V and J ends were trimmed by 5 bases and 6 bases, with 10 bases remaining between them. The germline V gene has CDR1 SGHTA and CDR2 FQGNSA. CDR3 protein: CASSLTKAGELFF. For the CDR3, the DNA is TGTGCCAGCAGCCTCACGAAGGCCGGGGAGCTGTTTTTT.

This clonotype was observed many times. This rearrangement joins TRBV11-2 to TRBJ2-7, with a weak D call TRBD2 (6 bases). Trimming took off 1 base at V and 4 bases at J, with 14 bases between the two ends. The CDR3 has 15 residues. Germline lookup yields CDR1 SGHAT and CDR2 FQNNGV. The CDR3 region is CASSLGVSGPYEQYF. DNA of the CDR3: TGTGCCAGCAGCTTAGGAGTGAGCGGGCCTTACGAGCAGTACTTC.

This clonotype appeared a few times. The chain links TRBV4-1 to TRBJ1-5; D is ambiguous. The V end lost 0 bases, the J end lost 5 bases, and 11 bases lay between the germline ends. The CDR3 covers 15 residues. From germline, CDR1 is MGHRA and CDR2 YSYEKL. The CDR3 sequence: CASSQDGQSDQPQHF. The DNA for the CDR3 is TGCGCCAGCAGCCAAGATGGGCAGAGTGATCAGCCCCAGCATTTT.

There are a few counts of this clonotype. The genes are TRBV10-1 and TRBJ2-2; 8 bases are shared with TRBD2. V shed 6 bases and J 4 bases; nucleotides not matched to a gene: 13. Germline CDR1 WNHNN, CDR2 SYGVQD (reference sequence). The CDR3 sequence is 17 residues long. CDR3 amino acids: CASSPTGGARGTGELFF. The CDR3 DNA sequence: TGCGCCAGCAGCCCAACGGGGGGGGCGCGGGGCACCGGGGAGCTGTTTTTT.

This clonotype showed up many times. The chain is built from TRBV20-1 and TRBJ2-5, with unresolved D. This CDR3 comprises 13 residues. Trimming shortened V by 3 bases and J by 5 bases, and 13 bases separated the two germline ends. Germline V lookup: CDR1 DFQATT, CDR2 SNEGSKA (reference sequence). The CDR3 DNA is TGCAGTGCTAGCGGCTCGGATACGGAGACCCAGTACTTC. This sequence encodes CSASGSDTETQYF.